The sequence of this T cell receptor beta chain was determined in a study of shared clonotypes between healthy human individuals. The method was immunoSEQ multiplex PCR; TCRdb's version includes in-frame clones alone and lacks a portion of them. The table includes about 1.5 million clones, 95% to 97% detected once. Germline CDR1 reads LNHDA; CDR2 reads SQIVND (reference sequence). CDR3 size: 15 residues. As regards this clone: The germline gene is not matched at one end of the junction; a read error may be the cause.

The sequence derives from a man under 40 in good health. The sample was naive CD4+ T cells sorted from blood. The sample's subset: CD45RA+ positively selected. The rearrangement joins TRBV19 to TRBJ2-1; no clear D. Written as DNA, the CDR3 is TGCGCCAGTATATCGGCCGGGCCCCCCCCGCAGGAGCAGTTCTTC. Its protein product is CASISAGPPPQEQFF.